Shown below are 24 T cell receptor beta chains from a single sample sequenced in a study of cytomegalovirus exposure and HLA in healthy donors. This PCR relied on a set of 60 Vbeta primers and 13 Jbeta primers. The protocol was immunoSEQ multiplex PCR, while the TCRdb copy is restricted to in-frame clones and leaves out a portion. The repertoire holds roughly 100,000 clones, with about 70% as singletons. Sequences were obtained from PBMCs. Receptors were obtained from a boy aged 10-17 years in good health and CMV-seronegative.

The J gene is TRBJ2-7, the V gene TRBV16; a weak D match, TRBD2 (5 bases). V was pared by 2 bases and J by 5 bases, with 16 bases between. The germline gives CDR1 KGHSY, CDR2 FQNENV. The CDR3 is made up of 15 amino acids. CDR3 DNA: TGTGCCAGCAGCCAACGGGAAGCGGTTGGCGACGAGCAGTACTTC. This gives the protein CASSQREAVGDEQYF.

This clone turned up a few times. This sequence joins TRBV13 and TRBJ2-7; TRBD1 aligns across 8 bases. The CDR3 has 14 amino acids. V gave up 3 bases and J gave up 6 bases; unmatched junction bases: 7. In germline, CDR1 is PRHDT, CDR2 FYEKMQ (reference sequence). The CDR3 is CASSFQGAVTEQYF. Written as DNA, the CDR3 is TGTGCCAGCAGCTTCCAGGGGGCTGTTACCGAGCAGTACTTC.

The chain combines TRBV5-1 with TRBJ1-5; D ambiguous. V lost 0 bases, J lost 2 bases, and 3 bases lay in between. The CDR3 totals 13 residues. Germline V lookup: CDR1 SGHRS, CDR2 YFSETQ. The CDR3 is CASSLVGNQPQHF. The CDR3 DNA reads TGCGCCAGCAGCTTGGTAGGCAATCAGCCCCAGCATTTT.

The chain couples TRBV7-9 to TRBJ1-4; 10 bases match TRBD1. CDR1 is SEHNR and CDR2 is FQNEAQ in the germline V gene (reference sequence). V lost 1 base to trimming and J lost 0 bases; unmatched junction nucleotides: 8. CDR3 length equals 19 residues. The CDR3 bases are TGTGCCAGCAGCTTAGTAACCCGGGACAGGGGTGCAACTAATGAAAAACTGTTTTTT. Amino acid sequence: CASSLVTRDRGATNEKLFF.

V usage is TRBV6-5 and J usage is TRBJ1-5, with 8 bases identical to TRBD1. Germline values: CDR1 MNHEY, CDR2 SVGAGI. The length of the CDR3 is 14 residues. Trimming cost V 7 bases and J 4 bases; bases outside gene matches: 6. CDR3 sequence reads: CASMSGGMNQPQHF. Written as DNA, the CDR3 is TGTGCCAGCATGTCAGGGGGCATGAATCAGCCCCAGCATTTT.

Turning to this clone: Other DNA sequences in the sample encode the same CDR3. The chain's CDR3 is CASSLALTRDRGTEAFF. The DNA for the CDR3 is TGCGCCAGCAGCTTAGCACTTACCCGGGACAGGGGCACTGAAGCTTTCTTT. The V gene is TRBV5-1, the J gene TRBJ1-1; 10 nucleotides agree with TRBD1. In germline, CDR1 is SGHRS, CDR2 YFSETQ. This CDR3 is 17 amino acids long. With 2 bases clipped from V and 4 bases from J, the junction kept 11 bases outside the gene matches.

This chain connects TRBV2 to TRBJ2-2, with TRBD2 matching 7 bases. The germline gives CDR1 SNHLY, CDR2 FYNNEI. Trimming at V came to 6 bases and at J to 3 bases, leaving 13 bases not matched to a gene. The CDR3 consists of 17 residues. CDR3: CASSPALTSADTGELFF. The CDR3 DNA is TGTGCCAGCAGCCCGGCCCTCACTAGCGCGGACACCGGGGAGCTGTTTTTT.

The chain links TRBV30 to TRBJ2-3; TRBD2 agrees at 11 bases. There are 14 residues in the CDR3. J lost 3 bases, V lost 7 bases, and 6 bases had no gene match. Per germline, CDR1 GTSNPN and CDR2 SVGIG (reference sequence). CDR3 sequence (DNA): TGTGCCTACAGATTAGCGGGAGGGACAGATACGCAGTATTTT. This translates into CAYRLAGGTDTQYF.

The chain links TRBV29-1 to TRBJ1-1; D possibly corresponds to TRBD1 (6 bases). The CDR3 totals 11 residues. V was clipped by 2 bases and J by 11 bases, with 12 bases between them. Germline V CDR1 and CDR2: SQVTM, ANQGSEA. CDR3 sequence (DNA): TGCAGCGTTGAACGTGGTCAGGGGGCTTTCTTT. Translating it yields CSVERGQGAFF.

The gene calls are TRBV5-4 and TRBJ1-4; the match to TRBD1 covers 8 bases. The V gene's germline CDR1 is SGHNT and CDR2 YYREEE (reference sequence). The J segment lost 8 bases and the V segment lost 4 bases, leaving 7 bases of the junction unmatched. The CDR3 has 14 residues. CDR3 region: CASSQGTGAEKLFF. CDR3 nucleotides: TGTGCCAGCAGCCAAGGGACAGGTGCCGAAAAACTGTTTTTT.

This chain joins TRBV10-3 and TRBJ2-5; D might be TRBD1 (6 bases). V lost 4 bases and J lost 2, with 14 bases in between. From germline, CDR1 is ENHRY and CDR2 SYGVKD. The CDR3 length is 15 residues. CDR3 sequence: CAISAGQTPQETQYF. The CDR3 region has the DNA TGTGCCATCAGTGCGGGACAAACCCCTCAAGAGACCCAGTACTTC.

The chain employs TRBV30 and TRBJ2-7, with 12 nucleotides matching TRBD2. There are 14 residues in the CDR3. Germline V CDR1 and CDR2: GTSNPN, SVGIG (reference sequence). Trimming at V came to 1 base and at J to 4 bases, leaving 2 bases not matched to a gene. CDR3 in amino acids: CAWSAGLAGYEQYF. CDR3 coding DNA: TGTGCCTGGAGTGCCGGACTAGCGGGGTACGAGCAGTACTTC.

The genes are TRBV10-3 and TRBJ2-7; perhaps TRBD1 as D (6 bases). The ends were cut back, 5 bases at V and 3 bases at J, with 20 bases in the middle. CDR3 length: 16 residues. Germline V gene data show CDR1 as ENHRY and CDR2 as SYGVKD. The CDR3 coding sequence is TGTGCCATCAGTAACTCAGGGGTTCCCCGCAGCTACGAGCAGTACTTC. The encoded protein is CAISNSGVPRSYEQYF.

V is TRBV25-1 and J is TRBJ2-1, with no clear D. The CDR3 sequence is 15 residues long. Germline V lookup: CDR1 MGHDK, CDR2 SYGVNS. Trimming took off 2 bases at V and 8 bases at J, with 16 bases between the two ends. Written as DNA, the CDR3 is TGTGCCAGCAGTGAACCGGCTAGACTTTCACATGAGCAGTTCTTC. Translating gives CASSEPARLSHEQFF. The full variable domain, its missing parts supplied by reference TRBV25-1 and TRBJ2-1, is EADIYQTPRYLVIGTGKKITLECSQTMGHDKMYWYQQDPGMELHLIHYSYGVNSTEKGDLSSESTVSRIRTEHFPLTLESARPSHTSQYLCASSEPARLSHEQFFGPGTRLTVL.

The count of this clone is one. J is TRBJ1-6 and V is TRBV30; maybe TRBD1 (6 bases). Looked up from germline, CDR1 is GTSNPN and CDR2 is SVGIG (reference sequence). V dropped 2 bases and J dropped 10 bases, with 15 bases sitting between them. This CDR3 comprises 14 residues. The CDR3 reads CAWSRLTGPSPLHF. The CDR3 DNA reads TGTGCCTGGAGTCGCCTCACAGGGCCATCACCCCTCCACTTT.

V and J are TRBV30 and TRBJ1-1; a weak D match, TRBD1 (5 bases). The V and J ends lost 4 bases and 0 bases respectively, with 9 bases between them. The CDR3 contains 13 residues. From germline, CDR1 is GTSNPN and CDR2 SVGIG (reference sequence). This chain's CDR3 is CAWITGLNTEAFF. The CDR3 DNA sequence: TGTGCCTGGATCACAGGCTTGAACACTGAAGCTTTCTTT.

The chain uses TRBV5-6 and TRBJ2-7, with D possibly matching TRBD2 (6 bases). The V and J ends lost 0 bases and 0 bases respectively, with 7 bases between them. The CDR3 consists of 14 residues. Germline V gene lookup returns CDR1 SGHDT and CDR2 YYEEEE. The chain's CDR3 is CASSLVGGSYEQYF. The CDR3 nucleotides read TGTGCCAGCAGCTTGGTCGGGGGCTCCTACGAGCAGTACTTC.

The rearrangement joins TRBV5-4 to TRBJ1-4; D is undetermined. This CDR3 contains 15 residues. The germline V gene has CDR1 SGHNT and CDR2 YYREEE (reference sequence). Deletions cut 1 base from V and 7 bases from J, with 14 bases between. This chain's CDR3 is CASSLMTGLGEKLFF. The CDR3 coding sequence is TGTGCCAGCAGCTTGATGACTGGACTTGGTGAAAAACTGTTTTTT.

The chain links TRBV7-2 to TRBJ1-5; no clear D gene. Per the germline V gene, CDR1 is SGHTA and CDR2 is FQGNSA. Trimming pared 2 bases from V and 9 bases from J, leaving 14 bases between. This CDR3 has 14 residues. The CDR3 loop reads CASSLSQTLRPQHF. CDR3 bases: TGTGCCAGCAGCTTATCTCAGACACTCAGGCCCCAGCATTTT.

The CDR3 DNA reads as TGTGCCAGCAGCTTAGCCCGGGAGAAAGAGAACATTCAGTACTTC. Amino acids: CASSLAREKENIQYF. The J gene is TRBJ2-4, the V gene TRBV7-6, with a weak D call TRBD2 (6 bases). CDR1 is SGHVS, CDR2 FNYEAQ, per germline. With 0 bases removed from V and 7 bases from J, the gap between germline ends came to 13 bases. This CDR3 comprises 15 residues. Full variable domain (rest looked up from reference TRBV7-6 and TRBJ2-4): GAGVSQSPRYKVTKRGQDVALRCDPISGHVSLYWYRQALGQGPEFLTYFNYEAQQDKSGLPNDRFSAERPEGSISTLTIQRTEQRDSAMYRCASSLAREKENIQYFGAGTRLSVL.

V and J are TRBV11-2 and TRBJ1-2, with D tentatively TRBD1 (5 bases). The length of the CDR3 is 13 residues. Per germline, CDR1 SGHAT and CDR2 FQNNGV. V was clipped by 7 bases and J by 2 bases, with 11 bases between them. CDR3 protein: CASKQEPNYGYTF. CDR3 coding DNA: TGTGCCAGCAAACAGGAGCCCAACTATGGCTACACCTTC.

The chain combines TRBV15 with TRBJ2-6; TRBD2 matches 7 bases. The CDR3 is 16 amino acids. Unmatched junction bases numbered 3, after V lost 0 bases and J lost 4 bases. CDR1 and CDR2 from the germline V gene are LNHNV and YYDKDF (reference sequence). The CDR3 coding sequence is TGTGCCACCAGCAGAGAGGGAGGGTCAGGGGCCAACGTCCTGACTTTC. It encodes CATSREGGSGANVLTF. The full variable domain, rest sourced from reference TRBV15 and TRBJ2-6, is DAMVIQNPRYQVTQFGKPVTLSCSQTLNHNVMYWYQQKSSQAPKLLFHYYDKDFNNEADTPDNFQSRRPNTSFCFLDIRSPGLGDTAMYLCATSREGGSGANVLTFGAGSRLTVL.

V is TRBV5-6 and J is TRBJ2-1; 8 bases agree with TRBD1. This CDR3 spans 13 amino acids. The ends lost 5 bases at V and 7 bases at J; junction bases unmatched: 5. CDR1 and CDR2 (germline): SGHDT, YYEEEE. The CDR3 is CASSWDRLNEQFF. The CDR3 DNA is TGTGCCAGCAGTTGGGACAGGTTGAATGAGCAGTTCTTC.

V and J are TRBV28 and TRBJ2-7; 7 bases agree with TRBD2. The CDR3 is 15 residues long. Germline CDR1 is MDHEN and CDR2 is SYDVKM. V gave up 7 bases and J gave up 5 bases; unmatched junction bases: 14. The CDR3 sequence is CASIPSRGRAHEQYF. Here the CDR3 DNA reads TGTGCCAGCATTCCCTCACGAGGGAGGGCCCACGAGCAGTACTTC. Full variable domain (outside the CDR3, taken from reference TRBV28 and TRBJ2-7): DVKVTQSSRYLVKRTGEKVFLECVQDMDHENMFWYRQDPGLGLRLIYFSYDVKMKEKGDIPEGYSVSREKKERFSLILESASTNQTSMYLCASIPSRGRAHEQYFGPGTRLTVT.